This T cell receptor (beta chain) was identified in a study of CD8 T cells in Susac syndrome. An input of about 0.45 to 1 ug of RNA was subjected to reverse transcription using random hexamers. A multiplex approach, immunoSEQ multiplex PCR, amplified TCR beta CDR3 across 54 Vbeta and 13 Jbeta. MiXCR, run by TCRdb on the immunoSEQ multiplex PCR reads, gives a single entry per CDR3 protein. The sample carries some 220,000 distinct CDR3 sequences, about 95% recorded once. Germline V lookup: CDR1 MGHRA, CDR2 YSYEKL. This CDR3 is built from 13 residues. Trimming took off 2 bases at V and 10 bases at J, with 11 bases between the two ends. Sequencing of TCR beta was performed on blood CD8+ and CD4+ T cells. The CD8+ and CD4+ T cells were isolated magnetically using a negative isolation approach, whereas the TEMRA cells were enriched by FACS.

Sequenced sample: CD4+ T cells from PBMCs. This TCR came from a human donor with multiple sclerosis. V and J are TRBV4-1 and TRBJ2-2; TRBD1 is a possible D gene (5 bases). The CDR3 sequence: CASSQLIGEELFF. In DNA, the CDR3 is TGCGCCAGCAGCCAATTGATAGGGGAGGAGCTGTTTTTT.